The 15 T cell receptor beta chains given below trace back to one sample, sequenced in a study of OX40 agonist ivuxolimab in advanced cancers. This table comes from immunoSEQ multiplex PCR, and its TCRdb copy is limited to in-frame clones, with some not included. The sample has some 60,000 clones, more than 85% seen once. Sequencing used CD4+ or CD8+ T cells sorted from blood, obtained in a trial of the OX40 agonist ivuxolimab. The receptor source for this set is an adult with an advanced solid tumor such as melanoma, head and neck, liver or kidney cancer.

This clone was found once. The chain links TRBV7-9 to TRBJ2-1; 9 positions agree with TRBD1. V trimming: 8 bases; J trimming: 8 bases; junction bases outside the gene matches: 4. This CDR3 region has 12 residues. Germline assignment: CDR1 SEHNR and CDR2 FQNEAQ (reference sequence). DNA for the CDR3: TGTGCCAGCGGGACAGGGAGAGATGAGCAGTTCTTC. Encoded protein: CASGTGRDEQFF.

This clone was counted between two and nine times. The V and J genes are TRBV5-6 and TRBJ1-4; D call uncertain. This CDR3 has 13 residues. V gave up 1 base and J gave up 8 bases, with 9 bases separating them. Germline V CDR1 and CDR2: SGHDT, YYEEEE. The CDR3 DNA reads TGTGCCAGCAGCTTGCTAGATCAGGAAAAACTGTTTTTT. Encoded protein: CASSLLDQEKLFF.

V is TRBV6-5 and J is TRBJ2-7; D is perhaps TRBD2 (6 bases). The CDR3 has 14 amino acids. Per germline, CDR1 MNHEY and CDR2 SVGAGI. V was trimmed by 4 bases and J by 2 bases, leaving 12 bases between them. In DNA form, the CDR3 reads TGTGCCAGCAGTTTAGGTGGGGAGGCCTACGAGCAGTACTTC. It specifies CASSLGGEAYEQYF.

The rearrangement links TRBV6-4 to TRBJ1-1; D perhaps matches TRBD1 (5 bases). V lost 0 bases and J lost 5, with 7 bases in between. The CDR3 has 13 residues. From germline, CDR1 is MRHNA and CDR2 SNTAGT. CDR3 bases: TGTGCCAGCAGTGACTCATGGGGGACTGAAGCTTTCTTT. Residues: CASSDSWGTEAFF.

The rearrangement uses TRBV5-8 and TRBJ2-7, with 8 nucleotides matching TRBD1. Germline CDR1 is SGHTS and CDR2 is YDEGEE. This CDR3 spans 14 amino acids. The trim removed 3 bases at V and 7 bases at J, leaving 9 bases unmatched. CDR3 loop: CASSYRTGYQEQYF. CDR3 DNA sequence: TGTGCCAGCAGCTATCGGACAGGGTATCAGGAGCAGTACTTC.

This clone was seen only once. CDR3 amino acids: CATSRTGTFYNEQFF. DNA for the CDR3: TGTGCCACCAGCAGGACCGGGACTTTTTACAATGAGCAGTTCTTC. The chain combines TRBV15 with TRBJ2-1; tentative D call: TRBD2 (6 bases). This CDR3 contains 15 residues. Per the germline V gene, CDR1 is LNHNV and CDR2 is YYDKDF (reference sequence). V dropped 3 bases and J dropped 4 bases, with 13 bases sitting between them. Full variable domain (outside the CDR3, taken from reference TRBV15 and TRBJ2-1): DAMVIQNPRYQVTQFGKPVTLSCSQTLNHNVMYWYQQKSSQAPKLLFHYYDKDFNNEADTPDNFQSRRPNTSFCFLDIRSPGLGDTAMYLCATSRTGTFYNEQFFGPGTRLTVL.

This chain joins TRBV7-3 and TRBJ2-7; D is uncertain. The length of the CDR3 is 11 residues. The germline CDR1 and CDR2 sequences are SGHTA and FQGTGA. V shed 3 bases and J shed 5 bases, with 5 bases lying between them. CDR3: CASSLANEQYF. CDR3 nucleotides: TGTGCCAGCAGCTTGGCAAACGAGCAGTACTTC.

The chain employs TRBV15 and TRBJ2-3; 7 bases match TRBD2. Germline V gene sequence: CDR1 LNHNV, CDR2 YYDKDF (reference sequence). The ends lost 3 bases at V and 3 bases at J; junction bases unmatched: 3. The CDR3 loop spans 14 amino acids. Here the CDR3 reads CATSSWGGTDTQYF. The CDR3 DNA is TGTGCCACCAGCAGCTGGGGAGGGACAGATACGCAGTATTTT.

The rearrangement uses TRBV6-1 and TRBJ1-2; D is perhaps TRBD1 (5 bases). The germline V gene encodes CDR1 MNHNS and CDR2 SASEGT. CDR3 size: 14 residues. The V gene lost 5 bases and the J gene lost 4 bases, with 14 bases spanning the gap. For the CDR3, the DNA is TGTGCCAGCAGTTTAGGGGACCCCCTCTATGGCTACACCTTC. Encoded protein: CASSLGDPLYGYTF.

DNA of the CDR3: TGCAGGGAGGGGGGGCTTAACGAGCAGTACTTC. Translated, it gives CREGGLNEQYF. This rearrangement joins TRBV29-1 to TRBJ2-7; D perhaps matches TRBD2 (7 bases). Germline assignment: CDR1 SQVTM and CDR2 ANQGSEA. The CDR3 contains 11 residues.

The rearrangement uses TRBV5-5 and TRBJ1-2, with D perhaps matching TRBD1 (5 bases). Germline V gives CDR1 SGHKS, CDR2 YYEKEE (reference sequence). This CDR3 is built from 15 residues. Trimming took off 4 bases at V and 0 bases at J, with 13 bases between the two ends. In DNA form, the CDR3 reads TGTGCCAGCAGCAACGGGACGGATCCTAACTATGGCTACACCTTC. Translated: CASSNGTDPNYGYTF.

The chain uses TRBV2 and TRBJ2-1, with TRBD2 identical over 8 bases. V shed 1 base, J shed 1 base, and the junction held 12 bases outside the gene matches. The CDR3 is 19 amino acids. Germline V gives CDR1 SNHLY, CDR2 FYNNEI. The CDR3 bases are TGTGCCAGCAGTGAAGGGCTACAGCGGGGGACTTTTTCCTACAATGAGCAGTTCTTC. This codes for CASSEGLQRGTFSYNEQFF.

The chain couples TRBV4-1 to TRBJ2-7; 8 nucleotides agree with TRBD1. The CDR3 loop spans 13 amino acids. Trimming cost V 6 bases and J 6 bases; bases outside gene matches: 7. The germline V gene has CDR1 MGHRA and CDR2 YSYEKL. The CDR3 spells CASRRAGGGEQYF. The CDR3 DNA follows: TGCGCCAGCAGACGAGCAGGGGGCGGCGAGCAGTACTTC.

V gene TRBV6-1 combines with J gene TRBJ1-4; D is undetermined. Trimming shortened V by 0 bases and J by 14 bases, and 4 bases separated the two germline ends. Germline-derived CDR1 and CDR2 are MNHNS and SASEGT. CDR3 length equals 10 residues. CDR3 sequence reads: CASSEACLFF. CDR3 DNA: TGTGCCAGCAGTGAAGCGTGTCTGTTTTTT.

The chain couples TRBV5-1 to TRBJ2-7; no firm D call. The CDR3 runs 12 residues. Between the trimmed V and J ends, which lost 2 bases and 3 bases, there was a span of 6 bases. CDR1 and CDR2 from the germline V gene are SGHRS and YFSETQ. The CDR3 DNA reads TGCGCCAGCAGCTTAACGGGCTACGAGCAGTACTTC. Protein: CASSLTGYEQYF.